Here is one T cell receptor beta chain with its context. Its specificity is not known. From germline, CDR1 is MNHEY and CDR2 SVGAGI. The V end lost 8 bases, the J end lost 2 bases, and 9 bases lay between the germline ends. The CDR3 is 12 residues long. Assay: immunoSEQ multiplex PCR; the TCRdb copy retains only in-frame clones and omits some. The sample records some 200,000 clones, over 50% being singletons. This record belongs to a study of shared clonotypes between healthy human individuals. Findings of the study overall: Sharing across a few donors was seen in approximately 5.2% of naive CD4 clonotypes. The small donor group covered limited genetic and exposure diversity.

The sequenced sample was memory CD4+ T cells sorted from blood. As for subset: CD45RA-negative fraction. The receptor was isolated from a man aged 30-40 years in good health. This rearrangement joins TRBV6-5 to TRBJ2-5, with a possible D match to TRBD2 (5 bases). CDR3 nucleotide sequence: TGTGCCAGCGGAGGCGGACAAGAGACCCAGTACTTC. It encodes CASGGGQETQYF.